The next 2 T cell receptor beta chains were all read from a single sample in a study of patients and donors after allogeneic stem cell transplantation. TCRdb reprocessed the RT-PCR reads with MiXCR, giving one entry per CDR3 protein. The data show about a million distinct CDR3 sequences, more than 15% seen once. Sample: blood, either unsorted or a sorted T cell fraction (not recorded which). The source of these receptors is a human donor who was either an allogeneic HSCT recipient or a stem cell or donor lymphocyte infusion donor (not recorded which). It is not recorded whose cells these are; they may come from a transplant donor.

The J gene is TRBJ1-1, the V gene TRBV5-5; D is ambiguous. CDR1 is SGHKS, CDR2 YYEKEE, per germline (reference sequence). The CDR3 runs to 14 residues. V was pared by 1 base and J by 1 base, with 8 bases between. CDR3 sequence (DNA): TGTGCCAGCAGCTTGCATCCCCCGAACACTGAAGCTTTCTTT. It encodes CASSLHPPNTEAFF.

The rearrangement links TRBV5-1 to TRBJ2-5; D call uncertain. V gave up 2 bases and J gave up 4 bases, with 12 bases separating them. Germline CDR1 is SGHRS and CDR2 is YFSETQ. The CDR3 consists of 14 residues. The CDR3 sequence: CASSLGVPGETQYF. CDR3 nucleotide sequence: TGCGCCAGCAGCTTAGGAGTCCCTGGAGAGACCCAGTACTTC.